This is a list of T cell receptor beta chains from one sample in a study of breast tumors, draining lymph nodes, adjacent tissues. TCRdb called the multiplex PCR reads again in MiXCR, with one record for every CDR3 protein. The sample carries about 270,000 distinct CDR3 sequences, about 30% recorded once. Source material: axillary lymph node tissue. The receptors were sampled from a female donor with breast cancer. Some clones in this sample may be carry-over from other donors' samples. Each CDR3 is given without its conserved first and last residue.

J gene | V gene | CDR3 protein
TRBJ1-3 | TRBV2 | ASSDPVRLGNTIY
TRBJ2-7 | TRBV3-1 | ASDSHTSLNYEQY
TRBJ1-6 | TRBV5-8 | ASSLGRESPLH
TRBJ2-3 | TRBV24-1 | ATSDSRTGTQGGDTQY
TRBJ2-7 | TRBV9 | ASSVASGNYEQY
TRBJ2-7 | TRBV2 | ASSLGTSGYSEQY
TRBJ2-2 | TRBV29-1 | SASDRGWTGELF
TRBJ2-2 | TRBV5-6 | ASSRDHGELF
TRBJ2-7 | TRBV7-2 | ASSQGGGRTYEQY
TRBJ2-2 | TRBV4-3 | ASSQDRGTGELF
TRBJ2-5 | TRBV5-1 | ASSSSTSGRGGQETQY
TRBJ2-2 | TRBV7-3 | ASSLIGGLAFPGELF
TRBJ2-1 | TRBV20-1 | SATGTSYGEQF
TRBJ1-6 | TRBV28 | ASSLGQPIAYNSPLH
TRBJ1-2 | TRBV20-1 | SATGQSYGYT
TRBJ1-4 | TRBV29-1 | SVAVTGTTNEKLF
TRBJ2-1 | TRBV5-1 | ARKRDSYNEQF
TRBJ2-7 | TRBV6-2/TRBV6-3 | ASRPGTGTYEQY
TRBJ2-7 | TRBV7-2 | ASSPGLVYEQY
TRBJ2-7 | TRBV5-6 | ASSSLRAGTYEQY
TRBJ2-7 | TRBV5-4 | ASSPRDTAYEQY
TRBJ1-2 | TRBV15 | ATSRRGARVNGYT
TRBJ1-2 | TRBV13 | ASSAQGYGYT
TRBJ2-3 | TRBV10-1 | ASSEGTPNTQY
TRBJ2-1 | TRBV6-1 | ASRLNNEQF
TRBJ1-1 | TRBV20-1 | SARVTGGSTEAF
TRBJ2-1 | TRBV29-1 | SLGPSEGNEQF
TRBJ2-3 | TRBV20-1 | GRPGLTSTDTQY
TRBJ2-1 | TRBV24-1 | ATSDRSGGNEQF
TRBJ2-7 | TRBV20-1 | SAREIPLYEQY
TRBJ1-5 | TRBV7-2 | ASSLYQNQPQH
TRBJ2-3 | TRBV11-2 | ASSWGQVLQDTQY
TRBJ2-3 | TRBV4-1 | ASSRGTGPTDTQY
TRBJ1-3 | TRBV7-8 | ASSLGLQISGNTIY
TRBJ2-7 | TRBV12-5 | ASGSGEQY
TRBJ1-2 | TRBV19 | ASNRRAQENYGYT
TRBJ1-2 | TRBV28 | ATPRIAGRGDYGYT